This TCR beta chain appears in the sequencing data of a study of blood T cell repertoires in COVID-19. Background on the study: Spain, Italy and the United States supplied samples that represented acute and convalescent COVID-19. PBMCs, B-cell-depleted T cells, or T cells were the source of the cDNA or gDNA that made up the material.

With V trimmed by 3 bases and J by 5 bases, 3 bases remained unmatched. This CDR3 is 13 amino acids long. CDR1 SGHRS and CDR2 YFSETQ come from the germline V gene. This clone was recorded once. As handled by the study authors: Estimation of nucleated cell counts relied on the amplification of reference gene primers. The method was immunoSEQ multiplex PCR; TCRdb's version includes in-frame clones alone and lacks a portion of them. Clone size and the V and J calls come from that table; the DNA yielded D and trimming. The data contain more than 95,000 clones, approximately 87% of them seen just once; the ten biggest clones take up 6.5% to 9%.

V gene TRBV5-1 combines with J gene TRBJ2-7; the match to TRBD2 covers 9 bases. Input material: peripheral blood. This clonotype originated in a man in his fifties or sixties with acute or convalescent COVID-19. This chain's CDR3 is CASSSGLAHEQYF. The CDR3 bases are TGCGCCAGCAGCTCGGGACTAGCCCACGAGCAGTACTTC.